The rows below give T cell receptor beta chains drawn from one sample of a study of blood T cell repertoires in COVID-19. The repertoire was sequenced with immunoSEQ multiplex PCR; TCRdb's copy has only in-frame clones and lacks some. This sample yields 250,000 to 350,000 clones, of which roughly 83% are seen a single time; approximately 1.5% belongs to the top ten. The sample comprised peripheral blood. The receptors originated from a human donor with COVID-19, enrolled during active disease. The donor label of this sample is uncertain. Both conserved end residues are part of each CDR3.

J gene | V gene | CDR3 protein
TRBJ2-7 | TRBV11-2 | CASSVTALTYEQYF
TRBJ2-7 | TRBV28 | CASSFTGSSYEQYF
TRBJ1-6 | TRBV20-1 | CSASPQIDSPLHF
TRBJ1-3 | TRBV19 | CASSRNRDRGNTIYF
TRBJ2-1 | TRBV28 | CASSVSGTGGYNEQFF
TRBJ2-1 | TRBV20-1 | CSASNDRDSSYNEQFF
TRBJ2-7 | TRBV29-1 | CSVTRQGLYEQYF
TRBJ2-5 | TRBV4-1 | CASSLAGTGAQETQYF
TRBJ2-3 | TRBV28 | CASSPNGLAGDTQYF
TRBJ2-3 | TRBV20-1 | CSASIPTSTDTQYF
TRBJ2-5 | TRBV5-1 | CASSLGGSVLQETQYF
TRBJ1-4 | TRBV7-6 | CASSLGMWQQDEKLFF
TRBJ1-4 | TRBV28 | CASSSTGRGNEKLFF
TRBJ2-5 | TRBV2 | CASSESGLAESLQETQYF
TRBJ2-7 | TRBV5-5 | CASSEGSDTIYEQYF
TRBJ2-3 | TRBV10-3 | CAISDGSGRSTDTQYF
TRBJ2-5 | TRBV28 | CASSGAGTGKETQYF
TRBJ1-3 | TRBV28 | CASSTTGELENTIYF
TRBJ1-2 | TRBV19 | CASSIGEYGYTF
TRBJ2-1 | TRBV6-5 | CASSYLAGRRGEQFF
TRBJ2-3 | TRBV5-1 | CASSLVAGSIDTQYF
TRBJ2-7 | TRBV4-3 | CASSQGTDYEQYF
TRBJ1-3 | TRBV9 | CASSNHPTGVSGNTIYF
TRBJ2-7 | TRBV5-1 | CASSYGTSGSYEQYF
TRBJ2-1 | TRBV30 | CAWSVVTTSGPNEQFF
TRBJ1-3 | TRBV3-1/TRBV3-2 | CASSQPGQGGNTIYF
TRBJ1-2 | TRBV27 | CASSTGALLYGYTF
TRBJ2-1 | TRBV7-9 | CASSLRGAGDEQFF
TRBJ2-2 | TRBV11-1 | CASSLALTSIGELFF
TRBJ2-2 | TRBV7-2 | CASRLGGVNTGELFF
TRBJ1-3 | TRBV4-1 | CASTKTDRSGNTIYF
TRBJ2-5 | TRBV28 | CASSSLTAVETQYF
TRBJ2-3 | TRBV2 | CASSDGTSGSRTDTQYF
TRBJ2-1 | TRBV6-8 | CASSGDLSSYNEQFF
TRBJ1-5 | TRBV19 | CASSIGGPSQPQHF
TRBJ1-2 | TRBV9 | CASSVDSGEGYTF
TRBJ1-2 | TRBV6-5 | CASSYGQAPDGYTF
TRBJ2-1 | TRBV27 | CASSLRRGEQFF
TRBJ2-1 | TRBV7-3 | CASSLAGGAYNEQFF
TRBJ2-5 | TRBV5-1 | CASSLAGGETQYF
TRBJ2-7 | TRBV7-3 | CASSLSAGIAYEQYF
TRBJ2-3 | TRBV14 | CASSHPGLAASTDTQYF
TRBJ2-3 | TRBV5-1 | CASSFRADTQYF
TRBJ1-2 | TRBV6-2/TRBV6-3 | CASSQGAPYGYTF
TRBJ1-1 | TRBV6-5 | CATPSSNTEAFF
TRBJ2-7 | TRBV7-9 | CASSSIRDYEQYF
TRBJ2-3 | TRBV18 | CASSPKTSGSPDTQYF
TRBJ2-5 | TRBV27 | CASSLLGSTSATQYF
TRBJ1-2 | TRBV29-1 | CSVETPGVSEGYTF
TRBJ1-1 | TRBV9 | CASSVAVNTEAFF
TRBJ1-2 | TRBV28 | CASHQGPLANYGYTF
TRBJ1-2 | TRBV18 | CASSPQEGSGYTF
TRBJ2-6 | TRBV5-4 | CASSRGTASGANVLTF
TRBJ1-4 | TRBV19 | CASTPTNSPNEKLFF
TRBJ2-1 | TRBV11-2 | CASSFGVYNEQFF
TRBJ2-1 | TRBV20-1 | CSASPGTSIPDEQFF
TRBJ1-6 | TRBV9 | CASSSGRPNSPLHF
TRBJ2-5 | TRBV25-1 | CASSGYVGGRETQYF
TRBJ1-1 | TRBV28 | CASSLPTTGAEAFF
TRBJ1-6 | TRBV9 | CASSRVPDRGKSPLHF